These 20 T cell receptor beta chains originate from one sample sequenced in a study of cytomegalovirus exposure and HLA in healthy donors. 13 Jbeta primers and 60 Vbeta primers were used for the PCR. Assay used: immunoSEQ multiplex PCR; TCRdb lists only in-frame clones, some missing. The sample consists of about 140,000 clones, 60% to 80% of them appearing once. Sequences were obtained from PBMCs. These receptors were collected from a man in his forties in good health and CMV-seronegative.

V usage is TRBV7-2 and J usage is TRBJ2-1; TRBD2 might be the D (6 bases). The CDR3 consists of 13 residues. Deletions cut 5 bases from V and 9 bases from J, with 14 bases between. CDR1 and CDR2 from the germline V gene are SGHTA and FQGNSA. CDR3 loop: CASSPSRRGEQFF. DNA for the CDR3: TGTGCCAGCAGCCCCAGTCGGCGGGGTGAGCAGTTCTTC. The full variable domain, its missing parts supplied by reference TRBV7-2 and TRBJ2-1, is GAGVSQSPSNKVTEKGKDVELRCDPISGHTALYWYRQSLGQGLEFLIYFQGNSAPDKSGLPSDRFSAERTGGSVSTLTIQRTQQEDSAVYLCASSPSRRGEQFFGPGTRLTVL.

The genes are TRBV5-1 and TRBJ1-2, with a tentative D call TRBD1 (5 bases). Per germline, CDR1 SGHRS and CDR2 YFSETQ. The V gene lost 0 bases and the J gene lost 7 bases, with 16 bases spanning the gap. The length of the CDR3 is 15 residues. Written as DNA, the CDR3 is TGCGCCAGCAGCTTGGGGCTTATGGAAGGGGTTGGCTACACCTTC. Translating gives CASSLGLMEGVGYTF. The whole variable domain, filled in from reference TRBV5-1 and TRBJ1-2, reads KAGVTQTPRYLIKTRGQQVTLSCSPISGHRSVSWYQQTPGQGLQFLFEYFSETQRNKGNFPGRFSGRQFSNSRSEMNVSTLELGDSALYLCASSLGLMEGVGYTFGSGTRLTVV.

The chain has TRBV10-2 and TRBJ1-1; D gene uncertain. The V gene's germline CDR1 is WSHSY and CDR2 SAAADI. CDR3 size: 15 residues. V was trimmed by 4 bases and J by 2 bases, leaving 14 bases between them. The CDR3 loop reads CASSALFSVNTEAFF. CDR3 nucleotide sequence: TGCGCCAGCAGTGCCTTGTTCAGTGTTAACACTGAAGCTTTCTTT.

The chain is built from TRBV18 and TRBJ1-1, with unresolved D. In germline, CDR1 is KGHSH, CDR2 LQKENI. Trimming removed 2 bases from V and 2 bases from J, with 15 bases in between. There are 16 residues in the CDR3. DNA of the CDR3: TGTGCCAGCTCACCAGTTAAAACAGAGAGCAACACTGAAGCTTTCTTT. As protein: CASSPVKTESNTEAFF.

The CDR3 DNA sequence: TGTGCCAGCAGCGTAAGCGGGGGCAGAAATCAGCCCCAGCATTTT. It yields the protein CASSVSGGRNQPQHF. The chain carries TRBV9 and TRBJ1-5, with a weak D call TRBD1 (6 bases). V was shortened by 1 base and J by 4 bases, with 12 bases between the two germline ends. This CDR3 comprises 15 residues. Germline assignment: CDR1 SGDLS and CDR2 YYNGEE.

CDR3 residues: CASSQGQGGRARKLFF. The CDR3 nucleotides are TGTGCCAGCAGCCAGGGTCAGGGGGGAAGGGCCAGAAAACTGTTTTTT. J is TRBJ1-4 and V is TRBV5-4; 7 bases align to TRBD1. This CDR3 spans 16 amino acids. The V gene end was trimmed by 4 bases and the J gene end by 10 bases; junction bases not matched to a gene: 16. CDR1 is SGHNT, CDR2 YYREEE, per germline (reference sequence).

This chain links TRBV7-9 with TRBJ2-1, with a possible D match to TRBD2 (6 bases). Per germline, CDR1 SEHNR and CDR2 FQNEAQ (reference sequence). This CDR3 contains 17 residues. Trimming stripped 1 base from V and 1 base from J, with 14 bases between. The CDR3, as DNA: TGTGCCAGCAGCTTAGAGCGGGCGGGGAAATCCTACAATGAGCAGTTCTTC. Protein product: CASSLERAGKSYNEQFF.

CDR3 bases: TGTGCCAGCAGCCTGGACAGCGCAACTAATGAAAAACTGTTTTTT. It codes for CASSLDSATNEKLFF. J is TRBJ1-4 and V is TRBV9, with a tentative D call TRBD1 (6 bases). V was shortened by 4 bases and J by 0 bases, with 10 bases between the two germline ends. The germline V gene encodes CDR1 SGDLS and CDR2 YYNGEE. CDR3 length: 15 residues. Together with reference TRBV9 and TRBJ1-4, the CDR3 gives the full variable domain: DSGVTQTPKHLITATGQRVTLRCSPRSGDLSVYWYQQSLDQGLQFLIQYYNGEERAKGNILERFSAQQFPDLHSELNLSSLELGDSALYFCASSLDSATNEKLFFGSGTQLSVL.

The genes are TRBV11-1 and TRBJ2-5; TRBD2 might be the D (5 bases). The germline V gene encodes CDR1 SGHAT and CDR2 FQDESV (reference sequence). The V and J ends lost 4 bases and 11 bases respectively, with 14 bases between them. The CDR3 consists of 12 residues. CDR3 sequence reads: CASSSIRTGQYF. The CDR3 bases are TGTGCCAGCAGCTCGATTCGGACGGGGCAGTACTTC.

The chain couples TRBV4-2 to TRBJ2-1; 14 bases are a match to TRBD2. The V and J ends lost 5 bases and 8 bases, in that order; junction bases with no gene match: 8. The CDR3 consists of 16 residues. Germline values: CDR1 LGHNA, CDR2 YNFKEQ. CDR3 protein: CASSTHGTSGGDEQFF. The CDR3 nucleotides read TGTGCCAGCAGCACCCACGGGACTAGCGGGGGTGATGAGCAGTTCTTC.

The chain employs TRBV5-1 and TRBJ1-2; D gene uncertain. This CDR3 region has 15 residues. V gave up 5 bases and J gave up 1 base, with 15 bases separating them. From germline, CDR1 is SGHRS and CDR2 YFSETQ. This CDR3 reads CASREDPGDNYGYTF. Here the CDR3 DNA reads TGCGCCAGCAGAGAAGACCCCGGGGATAACTATGGCTACACCTTC.

The J gene is TRBJ2-1, the V gene TRBV7-9, with no clear D. This CDR3 has 15 amino acids. Germline V gene sequence: CDR1 SEHNR, CDR2 FQNEAQ (reference sequence). V was trimmed by 5 bases and J by 0 bases, leaving 11 bases between them. CDR3 nucleotides: TGTGCCAGCAGCACCTTAACCAGCTCCTACAATGAGCAGTTCTTC. It encodes CASSTLTSSYNEQFF.

This chain uses TRBV6-4 with TRBJ1-1; no clear D gene. CDR3 size: 13 residues. Deletions cut 7 bases from V and 1 base from J, with 10 bases between. From germline, CDR1 is MRHNA and CDR2 SNTAGT. CDR3 sequence reads: CASKSEENTEAFF. CDR3 bases: TGTGCCAGCAAGTCGGAGGAGAACACTGAAGCTTTCTTT.

The rearrangement uses TRBV19 and TRBJ2-1; the match to TRBD2 covers 8 bases. CDR1 is LNHDA and CDR2 is SQIVND in the germline V gene (reference sequence). The CDR3 consists of 16 residues. The V gene end was trimmed by 1 base and the J gene end by 7 bases; junction bases not matched to a gene: 9. The CDR3 region has the DNA TGTGCCAGTAGTATAGTGGGCGGGGGGCCGGGAAATGAGCAGTTCTTC. It codes for CASSIVGGGPGNEQFF.

J is TRBJ2-1 and V is TRBV6-1, with D uncertain. The germline V gene encodes CDR1 MNHNS and CDR2 SASEGT. With 5 bases removed from V and 6 bases from J, the gap between germline ends came to 5 bases. This CDR3 has 11 amino acids. The CDR3 sequence: CASSLFNEQFF. CDR3 nucleotides: TGTGCCAGCAGTCTGTTCAATGAGCAGTTCTTC.

This clone was seen only a few times. The chain joins TRBV10-1 to TRBJ2-7, with D possibly being TRBD1 (6 bases). The germline CDR1 and CDR2 sequences are WNHNN and SYGVQD (reference sequence). The CDR3 has 16 residues. DNA of the CDR3: TGCGCGAAACAGTTGTCGGGACAACCCTTCTCCTACGAGCAGTACTTC. As protein: CAKQLSGQPFSYEQYF.

This chain links TRBV4-1 with TRBJ2-5; D ambiguous. This CDR3 is 15 amino acids long. The V end lost 0 bases, the J end lost 0 bases, and 8 bases lay between the germline ends. CDR1 is MGHRA and CDR2 is YSYEKL in the germline V gene. CDR3: CASSQDRSYQETQYF. The CDR3 DNA reads TGCGCCAGCAGCCAAGATCGTAGTTACCAAGAGACCCAGTACTTC.

The chain links TRBV7-3 to TRBJ2-1; TRBD2 aligns across 11 bases. V trimming: 4 bases; J trimming: 3 bases; junction bases outside the gene matches: 2. Germline CDR1 SGHTA, CDR2 FQGTGA. The CDR3 sequence is 15 residues long. The CDR3 DNA reads as TGTGCCAGCAGCTCCGGGACTAGCGGCTACAATGAGCAGTTCTTC. It encodes CASSSGTSGYNEQFF.

V and J are TRBV5-6 and TRBJ1-1, with 7 positions matching TRBD1. Germline V lookup: CDR1 SGHDT, CDR2 YYEEEE. After removal of 4 bases from V and 10 bases from J, the junction contained 7 bases not matched to a gene. This CDR3 has 12 residues. CDR3 residues: CASSLGTESAFF. For the CDR3, the DNA is TGTGCCAGCAGCCTCGGGACAGAATCAGCTTTCTTT.

This clone was picked up one time. The rearrangement joins TRBV27 to TRBJ2-7; 12 bases align to TRBD1. Per germline, CDR1 MNHEY and CDR2 SMNVEV (reference sequence). There are 15 residues in the CDR3. With 2 bases clipped from V and 5 bases from J, the junction kept 4 bases outside the gene matches. The CDR3 reads CASSLGTGGGDEQYF. DNA for the CDR3: TGTGCCAGCAGTTTAGGGACAGGGGGCGGAGACGAGCAGTACTTC.